This is a list of T cell receptor beta chains from one sample in a study of blood T cell repertoires in COVID-19. Here immunoSEQ multiplex PCR was the method, and the copy in TCRdb shows in-frame clones only, minus some. Of about 48,000 clones listed, more than 70% were seen once; the top ten hold 5.9%. The specimen was peripheral blood. All receptors come from a woman in her fifties or sixties with acute or convalescent COVID-19. CDR3s include the opening cysteine and the closing phenylalanine or tryptophan. D genes are given only for firm matches. The size entry is marked missing in some rows and otherwise reads once, few, many or a size class.

D: .; size: .; J: TRBJ2-3; V: TRBV6-5; CDR3: CASSYEVAPSTDTQYF; DNA: TGTGCCAGCAGTTACGAGGTAGCGCCCAGCACAGATACGCAGTATTTT
D: .; size: .; J: TRBJ1-5; V: TRBV2; CDR3: CASSAPWGPRQPQHF; DNA: TGTGCCAGCAGTGCCCCCTGGGGGCCGAGGCAGCCCCAGCATTTT
D: TRBD1; size: few; J: TRBJ2-5; V: TRBV5-6; CDR3: CASSSKGQGETQYF; DNA: TGTGCCAGCAGCTCGAAAGGACAGGGCGAGACCCAGTACTTC
D: TRBD2; size: .; J: TRBJ2-2; V: TRBV3-1/TRBV3-2; CDR3: CASRPGLVSGELFF; DNA: TGTGCCAGTAGACCGGGACTAGTTTCCGGGGAGCTGTTTTTT
D: TRBD1; size: .; J: TRBJ2-1; V: TRBV11-2; CDR3: CASSRDRGRYNEQFF; DNA: TGTGCCAGCAGCCGCGACAGGGGGAGGTACAATGAGCAGTTCTTC
D: TRBD2; size: .; J: TRBJ2-1; V: TRBV3-1/TRBV3-2; CDR3: CASSQVAGGPVEQFF; DNA: TGTGCCAGCAGCCAAGTAGCGGGGGGGCCCGTGGAGCAGTTCTTC
D: .; size: .; J: TRBJ1-2; V: TRBV19; CDR3: CASDGTTGGYTF; DNA: TGTGCCAGTGACGGGACAACGGGAGGCTACACCTTC
D: TRBD2; size: .; J: TRBJ2-2; V: TRBV9; CDR3: CASSVGTRDTGELFF; DNA: TGTGCCAGCAGCGTAGGGACTAGGGACACCGGGGAGCTGTTTTTT
D: .; size: .; J: TRBJ1-2; V: TRBV19; CDR3: CASSPRWGDGYTF; DNA: TGTGCCAGTAGTCCCCGGTGGGGGGATGGCTACACCTTC
D: .; size: .; J: TRBJ2-5; V: TRBV7-9; CDR3: CASSRRTAETQYF; DNA: TGTGCCAGCAGCCGCCGGACTGCGGAGACCCAGTACTTC
D: TRBD1; size: once; J: TRBJ1-5; V: TRBV6-5; CDR3: CASSQGQASNQPQHF; DNA: TGTGCCAGCTCACAAGGACAGGCAAGCAATCAGCCCCAGCATTTT
D: .; size: .; J: TRBJ1-1; V: TRBV29-1; CDR3: CSVAQTYTEAFF; DNA: TGCAGCGTTGCACAGACGTACACTGAAGCTTTCTTT
D: TRBD2; size: .; J: TRBJ2-5; V: TRBV2; CDR3: CASSGGMGETQYF; DNA: TGTGCCAGCAGCGGGGGGATGGGAGAGACCCAGTACTTC
D: TRBD2; size: .; J: TRBJ2-1; V: TRBV7-6; CDR3: CASSSLAGGTTYNEQFF; DNA: TGTGCCAGCAGCTCGCTAGCGGGAGGGACGACCTACAATGAGCAGTTCTTC
D: .; size: .; J: TRBJ2-1; V: TRBV2; CDR3: CASSEPPGQSQFF; DNA: TGTGCCAGCAGTGAACCACCGGGTCAATCGCAGTTCTTC
D: .; size: .; J: TRBJ2-1; V: TRBV2; CDR3: CASSQTTSSYNEQFF; DNA: TGTGCCAGCAGTCAGACTACCAGCTCCTACAATGAGCAGTTCTTC
D: .; size: .; J: TRBJ1-5; V: TRBV2; CDR3: CASRQGGSNQPQHF; DNA: TGTGCCAGCAGACAGGGAGGGAGCAATCAGCCCCAGCATTTT
D: TRBD2; size: once; J: TRBJ2-5; V: TRBV7-3; CDR3: CASSLNSGGLGETQYF; DNA: TGTGCCAGCAGCTTAAATAGCGGGGGCCTCGGAGAGACCCAGTACTTC
D: TRBD1; size: .; J: TRBJ2-5; V: TRBV5-1; CDR3: CASSTGQGGGTQYF; DNA: TGCGCCAGCAGCACCGGACAGGGTGGTGGGACCCAGTACTTC
D: .; size: .; J: TRBJ2-3; V: TRBV5-4; CDR3: CASSRTRGSTDTQYF; DNA: TGTGCCAGCAGCCGGACGAGGGGGAGCACAGATACGCAGTATTTT
D: .; size: .; J: TRBJ2-7; V: TRBV27; CDR3: CASSTRGAGISYEQYF; DNA: TGTGCCAGCAGTACACGGGGGGCAGGGATCTCCTACGAGCAGTACTTC
D: .; size: .; J: TRBJ2-7; V: TRBV6-5; CDR3: CASRDLGSGSPEQYF; DNA: TGTGCCAGCAGGGATTTGGGGAGCGGGTCTCCCGAGCAGTACTTC
D: TRBD1; size: .; J: TRBJ1-1; V: TRBV7-3; CDR3: CASSSQGGNTEAFF; DNA: TGTGCCAGCAGCTCACAGGGGGGGAACACTGAAGCTTTCTTT
D: .; size: .; J: TRBJ1-1; V: TRBV7-9; CDR3: CASSLGNFDTEAFF; DNA: TGTGCCAGCAGCTTAGGCAACTTCGACACTGAAGCTTTCTTT
D: TRBD1; size: .; J: TRBJ1-6; V: TRBV6-5; CDR3: CASNRQGARNSPLHF; DNA: TGTGCCAGCAATAGACAGGGGGCGCGGAATTCACCCCTCCACTTT
D: TRBD1; size: .; J: TRBJ2-1; V: TRBV7-6; CDR3: CASSGGQGAYNEQFF; DNA: TGTGCCAGCAGCGGGGGACAGGGGGCCTACAATGAGCAGTTCTTC
D: .; size: .; J: TRBJ1-4; V: TRBV28; CDR3: CASSTPGSREKLFF; DNA: TGTGCCAGCAGCACCCCCGGGAGTCGTGAAAAACTGTTTTTT
D: .; size: .; J: TRBJ2-5; V: TRBV12-3/TRBV12-4; CDR3: CASSFAETQYF; DNA: TGTGCCAGCAGTTTCGCGGAGACCCAGTACTTC
D: .; size: .; J: TRBJ2-5; V: TRBV11-2; CDR3: CASSDNRGKQETQYF; DNA: TGTGCCAGCAGTGACAATCGGGGGAAACAAGAGACCCAGTACTTC
D: TRBD1; size: once; J: TRBJ1-2; V: TRBV3-1/TRBV3-2; CDR3: CASSQDRRQGYGYTF; DNA: TGTGCCAGCAGCCAAGATAGGAGACAGGGCTATGGCTACACCTTC
D: .; size: .; J: TRBJ2-7; V: TRBV30; CDR3: CAWSPGYEQYF; DNA: TGTGCCTGGAGCCCCGGTTACGAGCAGTACTTC
D: TRBD2; size: .; J: TRBJ2-7; V: TRBV6-5; CDR3: CASCRAGGETYEQYF; DNA: TGTGCCAGCTGTCGAGCGGGGGGTGAGACCTACGAGCAGTACTTC
D: .; size: .; J: TRBJ1-5; V: TRBV7-9; CDR3: CASSLWAIGSGNQPQHF; DNA: TGTGCCAGCAGCTTATGGGCAATAGGTTCTGGCAATCAGCCCCAGCATTTT
D: .; size: .; J: TRBJ1-1; V: TRBV2; CDR3: CASSRDRLTQAFF; DNA: TGTGCCAGCAGTCGAGACAGGCTGACTCAAGCTTTCTTT
D: .; size: .; J: TRBJ2-2; V: TRBV7-9; CDR3: CASSFWQGRYGELFF; DNA: TGTGCCAGCAGCTTTTGGCAGGGCCGGTACGGGGAGCTGTTTTTT
D: TRBD2; size: .; J: TRBJ2-7; V: TRBV5-6; CDR3: CASSLAGLGDYEQYF; DNA: TGTGCCAGCAGCTTGGCCGGACTAGGCGACTACGAGCAGTACTTC
D: TRBD2; size: .; J: TRBJ2-1; V: TRBV5-1; CDR3: CASSFRLAGGLNNEQFF; DNA: TGCGCCAGCAGCTTTAGACTAGCGGGGGGGCTCAACAATGAGCAGTTCTTC
D: .; size: .; J: TRBJ1-4; V: TRBV18; CDR3: CASSQDSIAATNEKLFF; DNA: TGTGCCAGCTCACAAGACAGTATCGCTGCAACTAATGAAAAACTGTTTTTT
D: TRBD2; size: .; J: TRBJ2-3; V: TRBV19; CDR3: CASSTRLAVDTDTQYF; DNA: TGTGCCAGTAGTACGCGACTAGCGGTGGACACAGATACGCAGTATTTT
D: .; size: .; J: TRBJ2-3; V: TRBV5-1; CDR3: CASSLLPGGSTDTQYF; DNA: TGCGCCAGCAGCTTGCTCCCCGGCGGAAGCACAGATACGCAGTATTTT
D: TRBD1; size: .; J: TRBJ2-7; V: TRBV28; CDR3: CASSPWDRGFGEQYF; DNA: TGTGCCAGCAGTCCGTGGGACAGGGGCTTTGGGGAGCAGTACTTC
D: TRBD2; size: .; J: TRBJ2-5; V: TRBV5-1; CDR3: CASSSTARWTSEETQYF; DNA: TGCGCCAGCAGCTCCACTGCCCGTTGGACTAGCGAAGAGACCCAGTACTTC
D: TRBD1; size: .; J: TRBJ1-2; V: TRBV19; CDR3: CASSDSRDRATF; DNA: TGTGCCAGTAGTGACTCCCGGGACAGGGCCACCTTC
D: .; size: .; J: TRBJ1-1; V: TRBV10-3; CDR3: CAISERGTEAFF; DNA: TGTGCCATCAGTGAGAGGGGAACTGAAGCTTTCTTT
D: .; size: .; J: TRBJ1-6; V: TRBV7-6; CDR3: CASRSDSQAYNSPLHF; DNA: TGTGCCAGCAGATCGGACAGTCAAGCCTATAATTCACCCCTCCACTTT
D: .; size: few; J: TRBJ2-6; V: TRBV21-1; CDR3: CASSSGLSSGANVLTF; DNA: TGTGCCAGCAGTTCGGGACTAAGCTCTGGGGCCAACGTCCTGACTTTC
D: TRBD1; size: .; J: TRBJ1-2; V: TRBV30; CDR3: CAWSGMTGGAGYGYTF; DNA: TGTGCCTGGAGTGGGATGACAGGGGGCGCTGGCTATGGCTACACCTTC
D: .; size: medium-sized; J: TRBJ1-2; V: TRBV12-2; CDR3: CASRLARPGTALNYGYTF; DNA: TGTGCAAGTCGCTTAGCCCGACCAGGGACAGCCTTAAACTATGGCTACACCTTC
D: TRBD2; size: .; J: TRBJ2-3; V: TRBV7-3; CDR3: CASSLAGGSTDTQYF; DNA: TGTGCCAGCAGCCTGGCGGGGGGGAGCACAGATACGCAGTATTTT
D: .; size: .; J: TRBJ1-2; V: TRBV6-1; CDR3: CASSERTDIDGYTF; DNA: TGTGCCAGCAGTGAACGGACAGATATCGATGGCTACACCTTC
D: .; size: .; J: TRBJ2-3; V: TRBV4-2; CDR3: CASSQEKVLALSTDTQYF; DNA: TGTGCCAGCAGCCAAGAAAAGGTCCTAGCGCTTAGCACAGATACGCAGTATTTT
D: .; size: .; J: TRBJ2-3; V: TRBV21-1; CDR3: CASSKAGGRELKRTDTQYF; DNA: TGTGCCAGCAGCAAAGCAGGTGGGCGGGAGCTAAAGCGCACAGATACGCAGTATTTT
D: .; size: .; J: TRBJ2-2; V: TRBV12-5; CDR3: CASGFTGELFF; DNA: TGTGCTAGTGGCTTCACCGGGGAGCTGTTTTTT
D: TRBD1; size: .; J: TRBJ2-1; V: TRBV6-2/TRBV6-3; CDR3: CASSYFLSRDRALQFF; DNA: TGTGCCAGCAGTTACTTTCTGTCCCGGGACAGGGCCTTGCAGTTCTTC
D: TRBD2; size: .; J: TRBJ2-5; V: TRBV2; CDR3: CASSDDTSGTQETQYF; DNA: TGTGCCAGCAGTGATGATACTAGCGGTACCCAAGAGACCCAGTACTTC
D: .; size: .; J: TRBJ1-4; V: TRBV6-5; CDR3: CASRETGGEKLFF; DNA: TGTGCCAGCAGGGAGACAGGCGGTGAAAAACTGTTTTTT
D: .; size: .; J: TRBJ1-3; V: TRBV29-1; CDR3: CSVPDFSGNTIYF; DNA: TGCAGCGTCCCTGACTTCTCTGGAAACACCATATATTTT
D: .; size: .; J: TRBJ1-2; V: TRBV2; CDR3: CASSETRGNYGYTF; DNA: TGTGCCAGCAGTGAAACCAGGGGTAACTATGGCTACACCTTC